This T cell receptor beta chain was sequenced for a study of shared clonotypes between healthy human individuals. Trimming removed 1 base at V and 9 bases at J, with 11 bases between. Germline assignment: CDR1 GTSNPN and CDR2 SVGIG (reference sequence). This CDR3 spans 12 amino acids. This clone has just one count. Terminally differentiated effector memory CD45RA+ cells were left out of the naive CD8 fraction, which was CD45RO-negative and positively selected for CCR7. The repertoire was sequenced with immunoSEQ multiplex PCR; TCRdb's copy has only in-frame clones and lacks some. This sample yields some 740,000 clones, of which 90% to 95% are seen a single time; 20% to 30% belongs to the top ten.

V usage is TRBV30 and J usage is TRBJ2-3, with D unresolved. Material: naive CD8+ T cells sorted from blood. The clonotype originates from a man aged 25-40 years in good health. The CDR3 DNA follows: TGTGCCTGGAGTGCAGACCTTTGGACGCAGTATTTT. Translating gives CAWSADLWTQYF.